This TCR beta chain stems from a study of blood T cell repertoires in COVID-19. Study details: Both acute and convalescent COVID-19 samples were obtained from the United States, Italy and Spain.

The table came from immunoSEQ multiplex PCR; TCRdb's copy has only in-frame clones and leaves some out. The sample carries about 180,000 clones, about 85% recorded once. Sequencing was performed on peripheral blood. The source of this sequence is a woman in her twenties or thirties with active or convalescent COVID-19.

The CDR3 is CASSLEDRVGYTF. The CDR3 nucleotides are TGTGCCAGCAGTTTAGAGGACAGGGTTGGCTACACCTTC. The gene calls are TRBV12-3 or TRBV12-4 and TRBJ1-2; 8 nucleotides align to TRBD1. This CDR3 region has 13 residues. Germline trimming cut 1 base from V and 7 bases from J; bases unmatched to any gene: 2.